Following are 30 T cell receptor beta chains from one sample sequenced in a study of T cell clonality in common variable immunodeficiency. Only in-frame clones appear in the TCRdb table, and some are missing; sequencing was by immunoSEQ multiplex PCR. In total the sample includes around 34,000 clones, none of them seen once. The sample comprised peripheral blood mononuclear cells. The source is a person aged 18 to 75 in good health.

Ten or more counts support this clone. The DNA ends 3 residues before the CDR3 does, and the rest of the CDR3 is filled in from the germline J gene. This rearrangement joins TRBV11-3 to TRBJ1-1, with TRBD1 identical over 9 bases. This CDR3 region has 13 residues. Germline V gene lookup returns CDR1 SGHNT and CDR2 YENEEA. CDR3 amino acids: CASSLGGQGEAFF. CDR3 bases read: TGTGCCAGCAGCTTAGGGGGACAGGGAGAA. Drawing the rest from reference TRBV11-3 and TRBJ1-1, the complete variable domain is EAGVVQSPRYKIIEKKQPVAFWCNPISGHNTLYWYLQNLGQGPELLIRYENEEAVDDSQLPKDRFSAERLKGVDSTLKIQPAELGDSAVYLCASSLGGQGEAFFGQGTRLTVV.

This clone was recorded a few times. The sequence runs out 3 residues before the end of the CDR3; the remainder is reconstructed from the germline J gene. The chain recombines TRBV7-9 with TRBJ2-1; the D is unclear. Germline CDR1 and CDR2: SEHNR and FQNEAQ (reference sequence). V gave up 5 bases and J gave up 9 bases, with 8 bases separating them. The CDR3 extends over 11 amino acids. The covered CDR3 bases are TGTGCCAGCAGCAGAAACAGTGAG. As protein: CASSRNSE. The whole CDR3 protein reads CASSRNSEQFF.

This clone was detected many times. From the germline J gene comes the end of the CDR3, since the read stops 3 residues before it. The gene calls are TRBV20-1 and TRBJ2-5; possible D gene TRBD2, 5 bases. Germline V gene lookup returns CDR1 DFQATT and CDR2 SNEGSKA (reference sequence). CDR3 length: 14 amino acids. Between the trimmed V and J ends, which lost 5 bases and 4 bases, there was a span of 17 bases. CDR3 amino acids: CSAPIGSGLETQYF. CDR3 DNA, as far as it was read: TGCAGTGCTCCCATAGGAAGCGGTCTAGAGACC.

This clone was found many times. The CDR3 goes on 3 residues after the read ends, and that part is filled in from the germline J gene. The chain links TRBV7-2 to TRBJ2-7, with 11 bases lining up with TRBD1. The CDR3 runs to 14 residues. After removal of 7 bases from V and 3 bases from J, the junction contained 5 bases not matched to a gene. Germline V lookup: CDR1 SGHTA, CDR2 FQGNSA. The CDR3: CASKSGTGGYEQYF. The DNA read from the CDR3 is TGTGCCAGCAAATCCGGGACAGGGGGCTACGAG.

This clone was recorded at least ten times. The read is 3 residues too short to cover the CDR3 end, so that end is filled in from the germline J gene. The chain recombines TRBV5-4 with TRBJ2-3; the match to TRBD1 covers 8 bases. J gave up 0 bases and V 3 bases, and 6 bases lay outside the gene matches. The germline CDR1 and CDR2 sequences are SGHNT and YYREEE (reference sequence). This CDR3 has 16 amino acids. Partial CDR3 DNA: TGTGCCAGCAGCTCGCAGGGGGCTACTAGCACAGATACG. It is translated as CASSSQGATSTDT. The whole CDR3 sequence reads CASSSQGATSTDTQYF.

There are many counts of this clone. The read is 3 residues too short to cover the CDR3 end, so that end is filled in from the germline J gene. The rearrangement links TRBV20-1 to TRBJ2-7; 9 nucleotides match TRBD1. The CDR3 extends over 14 amino acids. With V trimmed by 6 bases and J by 1 base, 7 bases remained unmatched. The germline V gene has CDR1 DFQATT and CDR2 SNEGSKA (reference sequence). The CDR3 loop reads CSAGRGQGSYEQYF. The DNA read from the CDR3 is TGCAGTGCGGGTAGGGGACAGGGATCCTACGAG.

The table lists this clone with many counts. CDR3 sequence reads: CASRLATGEKETQYF. The CDR3 bases that were read are TGTGCAAGTCGCTTAGCGACAGGCGAGAAAGAGACC. This chain uses TRBV11-3 with TRBJ2-5; TRBD1 is a possible D gene (6 bases). The CDR3 end falls 3 residues outside the read, so it is completed with the germline J gene. The germline CDR1 and CDR2 sequences are SGHNT and YENEEA. CDR3 length equals 15 residues. Based on the CDR3 plus reference TRBV11-3 and TRBJ2-5, the full variable domain is EAGVVQSPRYKIIEKKQPVAFWCNPISGHNTLYWYLQNLGQGPELLIRYENEEAVDDSQLPKDRFSAERLKGVDSTLKIQPAELGDSAVYLCASRLATGEKETQYFGPGTRLLVL.

Many counts were recorded for this clone. From the germline J gene comes the end of the CDR3, since the read stops 3 residues before it. The chain uses TRBV7-9 and TRBJ1-4, with D unclear. With 5 bases removed from V and 2 bases from J, the gap between germline ends came to 12 bases. The CDR3 totals 15 residues. Germline V gene sequence: CDR1 SEHNR, CDR2 FQNEAQ (reference sequence). The CDR3 loop is CASSPLALTNEKLFF. Incomplete CDR3 DNA: TGTGCCAGCAGCCCCCTGGCCCTGACTAATGAAAAA.

This clone has a count of ten or more. The CDR3 sequence is CASSGGGGPQETQYF. The CDR3 bases that were read are TGTGCCAGCAGTGGGGGCGGAGGGCCTCAAGAGACC. The V and J genes are TRBV2 and TRBJ2-5; a weak D match, TRBD2 (6 bases). The sequence runs out 3 residues before the end of the CDR3; the remainder is reconstructed from the germline J gene. Germline V gene sequence: CDR1 SNHLY, CDR2 FYNNEI. The germline V and J ends were trimmed by 4 bases and 2 bases, with 14 bases remaining between them. CDR3 size: 15 residues.

This clone was seen at least ten times. The read is 3 residues too short to cover the CDR3 end, so that end is filled in from the germline J gene. The chain recombines TRBV5-1 with TRBJ1-1; the match to TRBD1 covers 7 bases. Germline-derived CDR1 and CDR2 are SGHRS and YFSETQ. The CDR3 spans 15 residues. V lost 0 bases, J lost 6 bases, and 8 bases stayed unmatched. CDR3 region: CASSLAITGASEAFF. The sequenced CDR3 bases are TGCGCCAGCAGCTTGGCAATCACAGGGGCTTCTGAA.

Ten or more counts support this clone. The read ends 3 residues early relative to the CDR3; the germline J gene fills the gap. The chain has TRBV5-1 and TRBJ2-5; 7 positions agree with TRBD1. This CDR3 has 18 residues. Germline V gene lookup returns CDR1 SGHRS and CDR2 YFSETQ. The trim removed 0 bases at V and 5 bases at J, leaving 16 bases unmatched. Partial CDR3 DNA: TGCGCCAGCAGCTTGGGGGCGACAGGGTCTCCGCTAGGGGAGACC. Protein: CASSLGATGSPLGET. The whole CDR3 sequence reads CASSLGATGSPLGETQYF.

This clone was observed at least ten times. Incomplete CDR3 DNA: TGCAGTGCCCCCCGGGGGGAGGCTAGCGGGAGTGGGGCTTGGTACAATGAG. As protein: CSAPRGEASGSGAWYNE. The CDR3 as a whole reads CSAPRGEASGSGAWYNEQFF. This rearrangement joins TRBV20-1 to TRBJ2-1; 10 bases are shared with TRBD2. The CDR3 end is not reached by the read, which stops 3 residues before it; the germline J gene fills it in. V lost 6 bases to trimming and J lost 4 bases; unmatched junction nucleotides: 24. This CDR3 comprises 20 residues. The germline V gene has CDR1 DFQATT and CDR2 SNEGSKA (reference sequence).

About this clone itself: The sequence runs out 3 residues before the end of the CDR3; the remainder is reconstructed from the germline J gene. This chain uses TRBV25-1 with TRBJ1-1; 8 positions match TRBD1. The CDR3 loop spans 15 amino acids. Germline trimming cut 5 bases from V and 1 base from J; bases unmatched to any gene: 6. Looked up from germline, CDR1 is MGHDK and CDR2 is SYGVNS. CDR3 sequence reads: CASSKDRVGNTEAFF. The part of the CDR3 DNA that was read is TGTGCCAGCAGTAAGGACAGGGTGGGGAACACTGAA.

This clone has a count of ten or more. Read sequence stops 3 residues before the CDR3 end, and the germline J gene provides the missing end. The rearrangement links TRBV7-9 to TRBJ2-5, with 9 bases identical to TRBD1. The V and J ends lost 4 bases and 5 bases, in that order; junction bases with no gene match: 5. Germline V gene lookup returns CDR1 SEHNR and CDR2 FQNEAQ (reference sequence). The CDR3 has 14 residues. CDR3 amino acids: CASSYGTGYETQYF. The sequenced part of the CDR3 DNA is TGTGCCAGCAGCTACGGGACAGGGTATGAGACC.

This clone was observed at least ten times. The read ends 3 residues early relative to the CDR3; the germline J gene fills the gap. This sequence joins TRBV13 and TRBJ2-3; possibly TRBD2 for D (5 bases). With 2 bases removed from V and 0 bases from J, the gap between germline ends came to 6 bases. Germline V gives CDR1 PRHDT, CDR2 FYEKMQ (reference sequence). The CDR3 length is 14 residues. CDR3 amino acids: CASSLSSSTDTQYF. The sequenced CDR3 bases are TGTGCCAGCAGCTTATCTAGCAGCACAGATACG.

Notes on this clone: The read falls 3 residues short of the CDR3 end, and the missing part is taken from the germline J gene. This chain connects TRBV2 to TRBJ2-1; 9 positions match TRBD2. The V gene end was trimmed by 6 bases and the J gene end by 5 bases; junction bases not matched to a gene: 5. Germline V gives CDR1 SNHLY, CDR2 FYNNEI. The CDR3 covers 14 residues. CDR3: CASRAGGIDNEQFF. The sequenced CDR3 bases are TGTGCCAGCAGAGCGGGAGGCATCGACAATGAG.

This clone has more than one count but fewer than ten. The CDR3 extends 3 residues past the end of the read, so its final part is completed from the germline J gene. This rearrangement joins TRBV2 to TRBJ2-2, with a tentative D call TRBD1 (6 bases). Germline V gene lookup returns CDR1 SNHLY and CDR2 FYNNEI. V lost 8 bases and J 4 bases, leaving 26 bases between the germline ends. The CDR3 has 18 residues. The chain's CDR3 is CASGPALWDKESTGELFF. Partial CDR3 DNA: TGTGCCAGCGGACCCGCACTCTGGGACAAGGAATCCACCGGGGAG.

This clone was recorded many times. The read terminates 3 residues before the CDR3 end, so the remaining end is supplied by the germline J gene. The rearrangement joins TRBV28 to TRBJ2-3, with a weak D call TRBD1 (5 bases). Trimming took 5 bases from V and 3 from J, leaving 12 bases between them. The germline gives CDR1 MDHEN, CDR2 SYDVKM. There are 14 residues in the CDR3. The covered CDR3 bases are TGTGCCAGCAGTCCAGTCCGGACAACAGATACG. It yields the protein CASSPVRTTDT. In full, the CDR3 reads CASSPVRTTDTQYF. Full variable domain (remainder filled in from reference TRBV28 and TRBJ2-3): DVKVTQSSRYLVKRTGEKVFLECVQDMDHENMFWYRQDPGLGLRLIYFSYDVKMKEKGDIPEGYSVSREKKERFSLILESASTNQTSMYLCASSPVRTTDTQYFGPGTRLTVL.

The sample holds many counts of this clone. The read finishes 3 residues shy of the CDR3 end, and the germline J gene is used to complete it. The chain uses TRBV19 and TRBJ1-4; TRBD1 aligns across 7 bases. This CDR3 is 16 amino acids long. Trimming removed 4 bases from V and 4 bases from J; junction bases left unmatched: 9. Germline CDR1 LNHDA, CDR2 SQIVND (reference sequence). Incomplete CDR3 DNA: TGTGCCAGTAGTACCTCGGACAGGCCTTTTAATGAAAAA. It is translated as CASSTSDRPFNEK. The whole CDR3 sequence reads CASSTSDRPFNEKLFF.

This clone was detected ten times or more. The CDR3 end lies 3 residues beyond the end of the read and is filled in from the germline J gene. The rearrangement uses TRBV18 and TRBJ2-2, with 9 bases identical to TRBD1. Losses at the gene ends were 3 bases for V and 3 bases for J; bases not matched to a gene: 2. This CDR3 region has 15 residues. CDR1 and CDR2 (germline): KGHSH, LQKENI. The chain's CDR3 is CASSPGQGDTGELFF. Incomplete CDR3 DNA: TGTGCCAGCTCACCGGGACAGGGTGACACCGGGGAG.

This clone was counted at least ten times. The read gets to within 3 residues of the CDR3 end, and the germline J gene fills in the rest. This chain uses TRBV19 with TRBJ1-4; maybe TRBD1 (5 bases). CDR3 length: 13 residues. Between the trimmed V and J ends, which lost 8 bases and 7 bases, there was a span of 14 bases. Germline V gene sequence: CDR1 LNHDA, CDR2 SQIVND (reference sequence). CDR3 sequence reads: CASRAGRGEKLFF. CDR3 DNA (partial): TGTGCCAGTCGGGCAGGGAGAGGTGAAAAA.

This clone came up many times. The CDR3 extends 3 residues past the end of the read, so its final part is completed from the germline J gene. The chain carries TRBV7-9 and TRBJ2-7, with a tentative D call TRBD1 (6 bases). The V and J ends lost 2 bases and 2 bases respectively, with 13 bases between them. Per germline, CDR1 SEHNR and CDR2 FQNEAQ (reference sequence). This CDR3 has 15 residues. Incomplete CDR3 DNA: TGTGCCAGCAGCTTACCGACAGGCCCTGCCTACGAG. Protein sequence: CASSLPTGPAYE. The entire CDR3 protein reads CASSLPTGPAYEQYF.

This clone has a count of ten or more. The read ends 3 residues before the CDR3 terminus; that terminus is restored from the germline J gene. The rearrangement links TRBV4-2 to TRBJ1-2; D is possibly TRBD1 (5 bases). CDR3 length: 15 residues. V shed 0 bases and J shed 7 bases, with 15 bases lying between them. Germline lookup yields CDR1 LGHNA and CDR2 YNFKEQ. CDR3 bases read: TGTGCCAGCAGCCAAGAGACCCTTCAGGGCCCTGGC. It codes for CASSQETLQGPG. The full CDR3 is CASSQETLQGPGYTF.

This clone was picked up a small number of times. From the germline J gene comes the end of the CDR3, since the read stops 3 residues before it. The chain combines TRBV2 with TRBJ1-4; D gene ambiguous. Germline values: CDR1 SNHLY, CDR2 FYNNEI. The CDR3 loop spans 16 amino acids. The V gene lost 5 bases and the J gene lost 0 bases, with 13 bases spanning the gap. CDR3 sequence: CASSQFSSPTNEKLFF. The sequenced part of the CDR3 DNA is TGTGCCAGCAGTCAGTTTTCATCCCCAACTAATGAAAAA.

This clone showed up many times. CDR3 sequence: CASSSNYEQYF. CDR3 DNA, as far as it was read: TGTGCCAGCAGTTCAAATTACGAG. The gene calls are TRBV3-1 (or the pseudogene TRBV3-2) and TRBJ2-7, with D hard to call. The read stops 3 residues short of the end of the CDR3; the missing end is completed from the germline J gene. The V gene lost 6 bases and the J gene lost 4 bases, with 7 bases spanning the gap. Germline CDR1 is LGHDT and CDR2 is YNNKEL (reference sequence). The CDR3 length is 11 residues.

This clone was recorded many times. The CDR3 end lies 3 residues beyond the end of the read and is filled in from the germline J gene. This chain uses TRBV28 with TRBJ2-7, with D tentatively TRBD1 (6 bases). Trimming took off 2 bases at V and 6 bases at J, with 23 bases between the two ends. This CDR3 is built from 17 residues. In germline, CDR1 is MDHEN, CDR2 SYDVKM. The CDR3 loop is CASSLGHPWTVEGEQYF. The sequenced CDR3 bases are TGTGCCAGCAGTTTAGGCCACCCCTGGACAGTGGAAGGCGAG.

This clone showed up many times. The read gets to within 3 residues of the CDR3 end, and the germline J gene fills in the rest. V usage is TRBV7-2 and J usage is TRBJ2-1; TRBD2 agrees at 7 bases. V lost 6 bases, J lost 2 bases, and 4 bases stayed unmatched. The CDR3 spans 14 residues. Germline CDR1 reads SGHTA; CDR2 reads FQGNSA. This CDR3 reads CASRLAAPYNEQFF. The sequenced CDR3 bases are TGTGCCAGCAGGCTAGCGGCTCCCTACAATGAG.

This clone was counted a few times. The part of the CDR3 DNA that was read is TGTGCCAGCAGTCTCCAGGGAAGTACAGATACG. This translates into CASSLQGSTDT. The CDR3 in full is CASSLQGSTDTQYF. V usage is TRBV25-1 and J usage is TRBJ2-3; TRBD1 might be the D (5 bases). The read ends 3 residues before the CDR3 terminus; that terminus is restored from the germline J gene. The germline V gene encodes CDR1 MGHDK and CDR2 SYGVNS. V lost 5 bases and J lost 3, with 12 bases in between. CDR3 length: 14 residues.

In this sample, this clone turned up many times. The read terminates 3 residues ahead of where the CDR3 ends, so the germline J gene completes it. V and J are TRBV19 and TRBJ1-5, with no clear D. The germline gives CDR1 LNHDA, CDR2 SQIVND (reference sequence). The CDR3 runs to 14 residues. The ends were cut back, 3 bases at V and 1 base at J, with 7 bases in the middle. The sequenced CDR3 bases are TGTGCCAGTAGTATCCGAGGGAGCAATCAGCCC. Its protein product is CASSIRGSNQP. The full CDR3 reads CASSIRGSNQPQHF.

The table lists this clone with many counts. Read data end 3 residues before the CDR3 end; the end is taken from the germline J gene. The chain carries TRBV7-9 and TRBJ2-5; TRBD1 might be the D (5 bases). The CDR3 loop spans 14 amino acids. V lost 1 base and J lost 3, with 9 bases in between. CDR1 SEHNR and CDR2 FQNEAQ come from the germline V gene (reference sequence). The DNA read from the CDR3 is TGTGCCAGCAGCTTAGATGCAGGGAAAGAGACC. It specifies CASSLDAGKET. The whole CDR3 sequence is CASSLDAGKETQYF.